The table lists the clone carrying this TCR beta chain with many counts. No antigen is known for it. The sample comes from a study of blood T cells in healthy people across ages. Findings and limits, study-wide: PBMCs went unsorted, and a conclusive naive versus antigen-experienced comparison was therefore prevented. Diversity of TCR beta correlated strongly with naive T cell percentage.

It was with a sample-barcoded 5' primer and a J-beta primer mix that a second PCR of about 7 to 12 cycles was run. Every cDNA was tagged by a template-switch adaptor with 12 random nucleotides. TCRdb re-called the 5' RACE reads through MiXCR, storing one row per CDR3 protein. The sample carries under 2 million distinct CDR3 sequences, about 31% recorded once. Each donor gave 9 to 10 milliliters of peripheral blood. The specimen was blood. This clonotype originated in a woman aged 25 to 45 in good health.

The CDR3: CASSPGDETQYF. The CDR3 DNA reads TGTGCCAGCAGCCCGGGGGATGAGACCCAGTACTTC. This sequence joins TRBV11-2 and TRBJ2-5; D possibly corresponds to TRBD2 (6 bases). The length of the CDR3 is 12 residues. V was pared by 5 bases and J by 5 bases, with 9 bases between. In germline, CDR1 is SGHAT, CDR2 FQNNGV. The entire variable domain, with the rest obtained from reference TRBV11-2 and TRBJ2-5, is as follows: EAGVAQSPRYKIIEKRQSVAFWCNPISGHATLYWYQQILGQGPKLLIQFQNNGVVDDSQLPKDRFSAERLKGVDSTLKIQPAKLEDSAVYLCASSPGDETQYFGPGTRLLVL.